This T cell receptor beta chain was captured by sequencing in a study of cytomegalovirus exposure and HLA in healthy donors. Findings and caveats of the study: Immune exposure information available was restricted to CMV serostatus. In all likelihood, a cluster of highly shared sequence variants was a sequencing artifact. The classifier reportedly diagnosed cytomegalovirus status with high specificity and sensitivity. Later work associated fewer than 20,000 TCR beta sequences with HLA alleles at 0.05 false discovery rate.

As for this clone: Its antigen is currently unknown.

PCR was performed using 60 Vbeta and 13 Jbeta primers. Only in-frame clones appear in the TCRdb table, and some are missing; sequencing was by immunoSEQ multiplex PCR. The data hold approximately 130,000 clones, with around 77% observed a single time. Sequenced input: PBMCs. The clonotype originates from a man in his fifties in good health and CMV-seronegative.

The CDR3 region is CASSLGQRSYNEQFF. CDR3 sequence (DNA): TGTGCCAGCAGCTTGGGGCAGCGGTCCTACAATGAGCAGTTCTTC. V is TRBV5-4 and J is TRBJ2-1; D perhaps matches TRBD2 (5 bases). The germline V gene has CDR1 SGHNT and CDR2 YYREEE (reference sequence). The CDR3 loop spans 15 amino acids. The germline V and J ends were trimmed by 0 bases and 1 base, with 8 bases remaining between them.